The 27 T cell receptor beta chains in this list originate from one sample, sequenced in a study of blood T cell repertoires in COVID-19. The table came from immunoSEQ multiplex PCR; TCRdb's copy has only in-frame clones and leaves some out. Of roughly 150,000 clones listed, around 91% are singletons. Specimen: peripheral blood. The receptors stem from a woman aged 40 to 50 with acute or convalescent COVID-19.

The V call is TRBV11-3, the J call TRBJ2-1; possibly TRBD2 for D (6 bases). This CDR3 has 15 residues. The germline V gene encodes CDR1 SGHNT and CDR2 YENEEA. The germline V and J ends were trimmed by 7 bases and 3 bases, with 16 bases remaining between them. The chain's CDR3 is CASTPGERIYNEQFF. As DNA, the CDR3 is TGTGCCAGCACACCGGGAGAGCGGATCTACAATGAGCAGTTCTTC.

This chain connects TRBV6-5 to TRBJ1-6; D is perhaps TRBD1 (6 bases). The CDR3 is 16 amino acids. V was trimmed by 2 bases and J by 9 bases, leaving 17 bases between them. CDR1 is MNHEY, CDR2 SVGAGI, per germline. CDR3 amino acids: CASSYRTGSQGSPLHF. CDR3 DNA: TGTGCCAGCAGTTACCGAACAGGGAGCCAGGGTTCACCCCTCCACTTT.

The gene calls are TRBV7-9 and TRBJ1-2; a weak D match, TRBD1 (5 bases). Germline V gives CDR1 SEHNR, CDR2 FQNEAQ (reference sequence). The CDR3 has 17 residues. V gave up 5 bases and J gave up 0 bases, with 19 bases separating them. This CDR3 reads CASSASGPQTANYGYTF. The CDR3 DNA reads TGTGCCAGCAGCGCCTCCGGACCCCAGACAGCTAACTATGGCTACACCTTC.

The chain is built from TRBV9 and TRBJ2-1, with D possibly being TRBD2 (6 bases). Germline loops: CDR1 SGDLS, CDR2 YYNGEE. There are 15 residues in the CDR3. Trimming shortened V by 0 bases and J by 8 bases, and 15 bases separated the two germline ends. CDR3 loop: CASSVGPGSPDEQFF. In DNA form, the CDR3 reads TGTGCCAGCAGCGTAGGACCCGGGAGCCCGGATGAGCAGTTCTTC.

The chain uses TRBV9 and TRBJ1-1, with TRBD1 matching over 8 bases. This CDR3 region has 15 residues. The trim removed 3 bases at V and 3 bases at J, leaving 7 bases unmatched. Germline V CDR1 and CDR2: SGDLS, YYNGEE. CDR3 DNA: TGTGCCAGCAGCGGAAGGACAGGGCATTACACTGAAGCTTTCTTT. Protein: CASSGRTGHYTEAFF.

This CDR3 reads CASGASFQETQYF. The CDR3 region has the DNA TGTGCCAGCGGGGCATCCTTTCAAGAGACCCAGTACTTC. This rearrangement joins TRBV3-1 (or the pseudogene TRBV3-2) to TRBJ2-5, with D possibly matching TRBD1 (5 bases). Germline CDR1 LGHDT, CDR2 YNNKEL (reference sequence). The CDR3 spans 13 residues. V dropped 8 bases and J dropped 2 bases, with 12 bases sitting between them.

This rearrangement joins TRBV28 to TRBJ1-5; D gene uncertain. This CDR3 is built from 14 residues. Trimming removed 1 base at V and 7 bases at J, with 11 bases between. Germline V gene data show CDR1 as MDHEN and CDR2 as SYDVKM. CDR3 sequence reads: CASSLSGAGQPQHF. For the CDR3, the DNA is TGTGCCAGCAGTTTATCGGGCGCGGGGCAGCCCCAGCATTTT.

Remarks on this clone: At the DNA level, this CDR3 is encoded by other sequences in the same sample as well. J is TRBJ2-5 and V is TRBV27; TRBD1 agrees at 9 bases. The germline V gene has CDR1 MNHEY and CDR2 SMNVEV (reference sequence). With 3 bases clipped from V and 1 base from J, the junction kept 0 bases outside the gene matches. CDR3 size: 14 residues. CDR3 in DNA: TGTGCCAGCAGTTTGACAGGGGGCCAAGAGACCCAGTACTTC. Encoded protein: CASSLTGGQETQYF.

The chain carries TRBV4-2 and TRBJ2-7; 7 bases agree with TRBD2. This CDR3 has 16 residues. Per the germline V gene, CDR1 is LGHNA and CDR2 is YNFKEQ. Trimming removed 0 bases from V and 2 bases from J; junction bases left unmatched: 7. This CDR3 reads CASSQDSPGGTYEQYF. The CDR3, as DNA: TGTGCCAGCAGCCAAGATTCCCCGGGGGGAACCTACGAGCAGTACTTC.

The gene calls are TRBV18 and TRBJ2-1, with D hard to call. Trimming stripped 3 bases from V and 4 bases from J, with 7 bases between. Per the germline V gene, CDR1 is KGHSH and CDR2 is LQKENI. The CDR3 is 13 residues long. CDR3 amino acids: CASSPKTYNEQFF. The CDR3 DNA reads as TGTGCCAGCTCACCTAAAACTTACAATGAGCAGTTCTTC. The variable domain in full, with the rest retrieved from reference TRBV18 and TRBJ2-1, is NAGVMQNPRHLVRRRGQEARLRCSPMKGHSHVYWYRQLPEEGLKFMVYLQKENIIDESGMPKERFSAEFPKEGPSILRIQQVVRGDSAAYFCASSPKTYNEQFFGPGTRLTVL.

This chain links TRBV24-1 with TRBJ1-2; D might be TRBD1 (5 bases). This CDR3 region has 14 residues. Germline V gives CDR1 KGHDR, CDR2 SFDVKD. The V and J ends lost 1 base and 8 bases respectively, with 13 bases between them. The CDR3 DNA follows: TGTGCCACCAGTGATTTATGGGGCTCCGAAGGCTACACCTTC. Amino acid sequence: CATSDLWGSEGYTF.

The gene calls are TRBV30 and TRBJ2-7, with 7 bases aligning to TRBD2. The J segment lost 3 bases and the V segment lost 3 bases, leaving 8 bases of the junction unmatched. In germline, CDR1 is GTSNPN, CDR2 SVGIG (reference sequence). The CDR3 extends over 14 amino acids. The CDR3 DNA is TGTGCCTGGAGGGGGGGGTTCTACAGCTACGAGCAGTACTTC. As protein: CAWRGGFYSYEQYF. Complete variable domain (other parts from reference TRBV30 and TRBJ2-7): SQTIHQWPATLVQPVGSPLSLECTVEGTSNPNLYWYRQAAGRGLQLLFYSVGIGQISSEVPQNLSASRPQDRQFILSSKKLLLSDSGFYLCAWRGGFYSYEQYFGPGTRLTVT.

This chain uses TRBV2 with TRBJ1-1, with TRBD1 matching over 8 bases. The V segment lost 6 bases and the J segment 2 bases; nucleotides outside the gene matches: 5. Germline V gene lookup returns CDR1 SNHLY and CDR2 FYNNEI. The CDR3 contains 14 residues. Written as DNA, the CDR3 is TGTGCCAGCAGGGGGACAGGCGGTAACACTGAAGCTTTCTTT. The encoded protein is CASRGTGGNTEAFF.

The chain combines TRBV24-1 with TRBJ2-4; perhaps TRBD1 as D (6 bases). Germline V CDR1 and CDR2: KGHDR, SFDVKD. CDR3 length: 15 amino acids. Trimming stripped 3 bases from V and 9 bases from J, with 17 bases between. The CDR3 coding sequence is TGTGCCACCAGTGATCCGGACAGCGGTGTTGGCATTCAGTACTTC. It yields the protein CATSDPDSGVGIQYF.

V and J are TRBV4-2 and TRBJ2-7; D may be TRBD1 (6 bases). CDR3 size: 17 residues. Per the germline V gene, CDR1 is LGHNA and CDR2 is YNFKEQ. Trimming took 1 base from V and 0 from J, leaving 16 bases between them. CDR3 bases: TGTGCCAGCAGCCAAGTTTATTGGCAGGGGAGCTCCTACGAGCAGTACTTC. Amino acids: CASSQVYWQGSSYEQYF.

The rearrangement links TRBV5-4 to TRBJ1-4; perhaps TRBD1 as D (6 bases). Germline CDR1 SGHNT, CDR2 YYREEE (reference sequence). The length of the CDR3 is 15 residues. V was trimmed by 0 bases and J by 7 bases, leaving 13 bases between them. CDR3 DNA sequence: TGTGCCAGCAGCTTGGACAGGGAAAGCGGTGAAAAACTGTTTTTT. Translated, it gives CASSLDRESGEKLFF.

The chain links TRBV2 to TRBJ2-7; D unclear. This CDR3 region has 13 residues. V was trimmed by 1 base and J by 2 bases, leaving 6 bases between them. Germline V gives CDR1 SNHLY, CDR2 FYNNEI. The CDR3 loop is CASSEGLPYEQYF. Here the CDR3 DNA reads TGTGCCAGCAGTGAAGGACTCCCCTACGAGCAGTACTTC.

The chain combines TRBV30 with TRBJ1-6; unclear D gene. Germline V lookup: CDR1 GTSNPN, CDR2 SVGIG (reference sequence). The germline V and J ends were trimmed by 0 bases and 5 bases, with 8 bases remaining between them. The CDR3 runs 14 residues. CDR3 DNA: TGTGCCTGGAGTGTAAACACAAATAATTCACCCCTCCACTTT. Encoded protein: CAWSVNTNNSPLHF.

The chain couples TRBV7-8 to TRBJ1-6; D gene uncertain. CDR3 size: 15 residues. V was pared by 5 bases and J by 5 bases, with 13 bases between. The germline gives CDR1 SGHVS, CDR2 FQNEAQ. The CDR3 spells CASSPVRANNSPLHF. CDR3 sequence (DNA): TGTGCCAGCAGCCCTGTGCGGGCTAATAATTCACCCCTCCACTTT.

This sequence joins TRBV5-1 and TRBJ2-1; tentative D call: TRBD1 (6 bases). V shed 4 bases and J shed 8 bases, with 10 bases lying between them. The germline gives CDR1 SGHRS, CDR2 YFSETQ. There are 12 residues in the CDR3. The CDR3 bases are TGCGCCAGCAGCCCACAGGGTGATGAGCAGTTCTTC. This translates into CASSPQGDEQFF.

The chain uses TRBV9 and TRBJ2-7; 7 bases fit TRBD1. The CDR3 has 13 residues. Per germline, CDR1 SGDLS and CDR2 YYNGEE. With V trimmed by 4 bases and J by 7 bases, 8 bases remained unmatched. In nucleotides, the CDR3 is TGTGCCAGCAGCACCGGGACAGCGGATGAGCAGTACTTC. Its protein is CASSTGTADEQYF. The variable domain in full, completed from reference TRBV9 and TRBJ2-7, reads DSGVTQTPKHLITATGQRVTLRCSPRSGDLSVYWYQQSLDQGLQFLIQYYNGEERAKGNILERFSAQQFPDLHSELNLSSLELGDSALYFCASSTGTADEQYFGPGTRLTVT.

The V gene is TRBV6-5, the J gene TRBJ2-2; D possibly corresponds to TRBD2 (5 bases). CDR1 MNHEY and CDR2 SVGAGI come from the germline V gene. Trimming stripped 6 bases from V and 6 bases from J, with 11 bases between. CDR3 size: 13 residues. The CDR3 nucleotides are TGTGCCAGCAGGAGGACTCCCCCCGGGGAGCTGTTTTTT. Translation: CASRRTPPGELFF.

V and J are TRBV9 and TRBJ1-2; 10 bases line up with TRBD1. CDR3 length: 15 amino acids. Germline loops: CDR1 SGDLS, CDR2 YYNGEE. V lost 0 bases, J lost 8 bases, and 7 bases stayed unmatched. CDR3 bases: TGTGCCAGCAGCGTAGGTGACAGGGGGCTTGGAGGCTACACCTTC. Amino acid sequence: CASSVGDRGLGGYTF.

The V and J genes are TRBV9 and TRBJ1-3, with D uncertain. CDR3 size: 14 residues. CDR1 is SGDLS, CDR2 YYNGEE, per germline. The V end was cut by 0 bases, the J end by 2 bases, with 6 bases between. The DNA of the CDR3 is TGTGCCAGCAGCGTAGACGGGGCTGGAAACACCATATATTTT. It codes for CASSVDGAGNTIYF.

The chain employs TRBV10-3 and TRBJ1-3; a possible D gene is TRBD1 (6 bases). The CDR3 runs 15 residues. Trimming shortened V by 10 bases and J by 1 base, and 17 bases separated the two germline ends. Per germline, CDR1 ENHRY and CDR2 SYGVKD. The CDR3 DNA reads TGTGCCACTTCAGGGGACTACGGGTCTGGAAACACCATATATTTT. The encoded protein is CATSGDYGSGNTIYF.

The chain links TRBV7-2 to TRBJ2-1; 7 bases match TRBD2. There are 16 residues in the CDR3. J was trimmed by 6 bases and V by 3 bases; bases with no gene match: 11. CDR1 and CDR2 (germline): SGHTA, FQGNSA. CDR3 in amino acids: CASSFTGGFSSNEQFF. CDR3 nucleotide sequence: TGTGCCAGCAGCTTTACGGGGGGATTCAGCAGCAATGAGCAGTTCTTC.

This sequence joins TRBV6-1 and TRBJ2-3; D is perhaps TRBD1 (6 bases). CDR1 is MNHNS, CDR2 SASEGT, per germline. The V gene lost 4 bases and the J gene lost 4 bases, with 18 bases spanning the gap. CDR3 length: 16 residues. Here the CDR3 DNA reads TGTGCCAGCAGTGTATTGGGCAGGGGTACAGCAGATACGCAGTATTTT. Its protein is CASSVLGRGTADTQYF.